The T cell receptor (beta chain) described here comes from a study of T cell responses to AZD1222 COVID-19 vaccine. Whole-study findings and limits: Just 5 or 6 AZD1222 recipients tested seropositive at baseline.

Germline trimming cut 0 bases from V and 6 bases from J; bases unmatched to any gene: 4. The CDR3 has 16 residues. In germline, CDR1 is MRHNA, CDR2 SNTAGT. Clones were sequenced by immunoSEQ multiplex PCR, and TCRdb holds only the in-frame ones, with some missing. Here the sample spans around 70,000 clones, about 80% being singletons. This clone counts as medium-sized. Its target is unknown. The sample here was peripheral blood, taken on day 0 of AZD1222 vaccination. The TCR sequence derives from an adult in good health. The chain employs TRBV6-4 and TRBJ2-1, with TRBD2 matching over 11 bases. The CDR3 DNA follows: TGTGCCAGCAGTGACTCTAGCGGGGGGGAATCCAATGAGCAGTTCTTC. This translates into CASSDSSGGESNEQFF.